Listed below are T cell receptor beta chains from one sample, sequenced in a study of cytomegalovirus exposure and HLA in healthy donors. The repertoire was sequenced with immunoSEQ multiplex PCR; TCRdb's copy has only in-frame clones and lacks some. This sample has about 150,000 clones, with under 75% found just once. The sample was PBMCs. These receptors all stem from a woman aged 55-69 years in good health and CMV-seropositive. The CDR3 runs from the conserved cysteine through the conserved F or W. A D gene is named only where the DNA matches it firmly. Expanded clones get a size class; other rows say once, few or many, or leave the size out.

>TRBJ2-7|14|.|.|TRBV15
CATSRGRQTYEQYF
TGTGCCACCAGCAGAGGGAGACAGACCTACGAGCAGTACTTC
>TRBJ1-1|15|.|TRBD1|TRBV5-4
CASSPTGGLDTEAFF
TGTGCCAGCAGCCCGACAGGGGGGCTTGACACTGAAGCTTTCTTT
>TRBJ2-5|15|.|.|TRBV30
CAWERLAYLSLTQYF
TGTGCCTGGGAAAGGCTAGCGTACCTTTCCCTCACCCAGTACTTC
>TRBJ1-5|15|.|TRBD1|TRBV10-2
CASSESVQGSGPQHF
TGCGCCAGCAGTGAGTCGGTACAGGGGTCAGGGCCCCAGCATTTT
>TRBJ1-5|14|.|.|TRBV9
CASSAGQSNQPQHF
TGTGCCAGCAGCGCCGGACAGAGCAATCAGCCCCAGCATTTT
>TRBJ2-3|14|.|.|TRBV19
CASSIQLSTDTQYF
TGTGCCAGTAGTATACAACTTTCTACCGATACGCAGTATTTT
>TRBJ2-1|15|.|.|TRBV11-2
CASSSSLSSYNEQFF
TGTGCCAGCAGCTCCTCCTTGAGCTCCTACAATGAGCAGTTCTTC
>TRBJ2-3|16|.|TRBD2|TRBV5-4
CASSPRLREGADTQYF
TGTGCCAGCAGTCCTCGCCTAAGGGAGGGAGCAGATACGCAGTATTTT
>TRBJ2-3|15|few|.|TRBV7-8
CASSLRQVLGDTQYF
TGTGCCAGCAGCTTAAGACAGGTCCTGGGGGATACGCAGTATTTT
>TRBJ1-5|18|.|TRBD1|TRBV27
CASSPRTGTGGSNQPQHF
TGTGCCAGCAGTCCCCGGACAGGGACAGGGGGGAGCAATCAGCCCCAGCATTTT
>TRBJ2-5|17|.|TRBD1|TRBV19
CASSITDGQGVRKTQYF
TGTGCCAGTAGTATTACGGATGGACAGGGGGTGAGGAAAACCCAGTACTTC
>TRBJ1-2|15|.|TRBD1|TRBV5-1
CASSSPGQGIGGYTF
TGCGCCAGCAGCTCACCGGGACAGGGAATTGGCGGCTACACCTTC
>TRBJ1-2|13|.|.|TRBV27
CASRTGYNYGYTF
TGTGCCAGCAGGACAGGCTATAACTATGGCTACACCTTC
>TRBJ2-7|13|.|.|TRBV6-5
CASSWGPGSEQYF
TGTGCCAGCAGTTGGGGGCCCGGGTCCGAGCAGTACTTC
>TRBJ2-7|12|few|.|TRBV29-1
CSVEADNYEQYF
TGCAGCGTTGAGGCCGATAACTACGAGCAGTACTTC
>TRBJ2-7|14|.|.|TRBV2
CASRGAWGGHEQYF
TGTGCCAGCAGAGGGGCCTGGGGCGGCCACGAGCAGTACTTC
>TRBJ2-1|14|.|.|TRBV5-8
CASSLPSSYNEQFF
TGTGCCAGCAGCTTACCTAGCTCCTACAATGAGCAGTTCTTC
>TRBJ2-7|15|few|TRBD1|TRBV7-7
CASSPWTGGWNEQYF
TGTGCCAGCAGCCCCTGGACAGGGGGCTGGAACGAGCAGTACTTC
>TRBJ2-1|15|.|TRBD2|TRBV4-2
CASSPTTGRENEQFF
TGTGCCAGCAGCCCCACCACCGGGCGGGAGAATGAGCAGTTCTTC
>TRBJ1-2|15|.|.|TRBV27
CASSLLAGAFSGYTF
TGTGCCAGCAGTTTATTGGCAGGGGCGTTCTCTGGCTACACCTTC
>TRBJ2-2|15|.|.|TRBV27
CASSLASENTGELFF
TGTGCCAGCAGTTTAGCTAGCGAAAACACCGGGGAGCTGTTTTTT
>TRBJ1-4|15|.|TRBD1|TRBV30
CAWSSQGAQGEKLFF
TGTGCCTGGAGTTCTCAGGGGGCGCAGGGTGAAAAACTGTTTTTT
>TRBJ1-3|14|many|.|TRBV5-1
CASSLDYSGNTIYF
TGCGCCAGCAGTCTCGACTACTCTGGAAACACCATATATTTT
>TRBJ2-3|16|.|TRBD2|TRBV9
CASSVGGLADTDTQYF
TGTGCCAGCAGCGTAGGGGGACTAGCGGACACAGATACGCAGTATTTT
>TRBJ2-7|15|.|TRBD2|TRBV9
CASSVAGGPPYEQYF
TGTGCCAGCAGCGTAGCGGGAGGGCCGCCCTACGAGCAGTACTTC
>TRBJ2-1|16|few|.|TRBV7-2
CASSLASGDGFNEQFF
TGTGCCAGCAGCTTAGCGAGCGGAGACGGGTTTAATGAGCAGTTCTTC
>TRBJ2-3|20|.|TRBD2|TRBV5-1
CASSPSGSLRSGTSTDTQYF
TGCGCCAGCAGCCCTAGCGGGAGTTTACGGAGCGGAACTAGCACAGATACGCAGTATTTT